The clone carrying this T cell receptor (beta chain) occurred many times. No antigen is known for it. From the germline J gene comes the end of the CDR3, since the read stops 3 residues before it. Only in-frame clones appear in the TCRdb table, and some are missing; sequencing was by immunoSEQ multiplex PCR. In total the sample includes under 20,000 clones, none of them seen once. This entry belongs to a study of T cell clonality in common variable immunodeficiency. Points from the study as a whole: CVID subjects showed higher TCRbeta clonality than healthy controls. T cell subpopulation sequencing would be needed to explain CVID clonality. Reportedly, TCR beta sequences from common variable immunodeficiency showed fewer deletions and N-nucleotide insertions.

CVID subjects were about 14 female and 25 to 30 male, aged about 8 to 65. Caucasian heritage predominated among both patients and controls. Germline V CDR1 and CDR2: LNHDA, SQIVND (reference sequence). The CDR3 is 13 amino acids. The chain couples TRBV19 to TRBJ1-1; D unresolved. The sequence derives from a human donor with common variable immunodeficiency. What was sequenced was peripheral blood mononuclear cells. The CDR3 is CASSLKVGPEAFF. The sequenced part of the CDR3 DNA is TGTGCCAGTAGCCTCAAGGTGGGCCCCGAG.